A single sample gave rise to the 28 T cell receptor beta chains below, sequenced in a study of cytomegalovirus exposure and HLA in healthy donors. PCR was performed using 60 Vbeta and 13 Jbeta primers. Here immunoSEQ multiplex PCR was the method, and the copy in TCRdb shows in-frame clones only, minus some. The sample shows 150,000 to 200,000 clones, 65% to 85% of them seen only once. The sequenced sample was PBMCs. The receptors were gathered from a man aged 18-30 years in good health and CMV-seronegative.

The CDR3 protein is CSVEDRGRSYEQYF. Here the CDR3 DNA reads TGCAGCGTTGAGGACAGGGGCCGTTCCTACGAGCAGTACTTC. This rearrangement joins TRBV29-1 to TRBJ2-7; 9 nucleotides agree with TRBD1. CDR1 is SQVTM, CDR2 ANQGSEA, per germline. The CDR3 is 14 amino acids. J lost 1 base, V lost 3 bases, and 4 bases had no gene match.

The CDR3 region has the DNA TGTGCCAGCAGCCGGGGCGACAGGGGCCGCCTTGGGGAGCAGTACTTC. It is translated as CASSRGDRGRLGEQYF. The V call is TRBV7-2, the J call TRBJ2-7; 8 bases are shared with TRBD1. CDR1 is SGHTA, CDR2 FQGNSA, per germline. J gave up 7 bases and V 5 bases, and 16 bases lay outside the gene matches. The length of the CDR3 is 16 residues.

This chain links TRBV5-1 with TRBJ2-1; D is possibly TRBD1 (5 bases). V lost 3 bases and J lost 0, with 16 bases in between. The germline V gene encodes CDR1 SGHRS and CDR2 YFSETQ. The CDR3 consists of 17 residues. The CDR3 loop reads CASSSPSGSFSYNEQFF. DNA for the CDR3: TGCGCCAGCAGCTCCCCCTCAGGGTCTTTCTCCTACAATGAGCAGTTCTTC. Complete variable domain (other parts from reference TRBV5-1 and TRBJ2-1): KAGVTQTPRYLIKTRGQQVTLSCSPISGHRSVSWYQQTPGQGLQFLFEYFSETQRNKGNFPGRFSGRQFSNSRSEMNVSTLELGDSALYLCASSSPSGSFSYNEQFFGPGTRLTVL.

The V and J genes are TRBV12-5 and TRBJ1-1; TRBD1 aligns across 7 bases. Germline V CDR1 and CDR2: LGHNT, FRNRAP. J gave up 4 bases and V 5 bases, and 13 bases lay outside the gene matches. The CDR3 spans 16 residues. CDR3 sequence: CASGPRQGEEGTEAFF. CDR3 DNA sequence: TGTGCTAGTGGTCCCCGACAGGGTGAGGAGGGCACTGAAGCTTTCTTT.

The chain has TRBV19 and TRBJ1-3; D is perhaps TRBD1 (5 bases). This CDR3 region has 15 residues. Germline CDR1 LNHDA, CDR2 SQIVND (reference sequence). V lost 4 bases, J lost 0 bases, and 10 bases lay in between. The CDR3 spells CASSTAGYSGNTIYF. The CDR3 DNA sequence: TGTGCCAGTAGTACTGCAGGGTACTCTGGAAACACCATATATTTT.

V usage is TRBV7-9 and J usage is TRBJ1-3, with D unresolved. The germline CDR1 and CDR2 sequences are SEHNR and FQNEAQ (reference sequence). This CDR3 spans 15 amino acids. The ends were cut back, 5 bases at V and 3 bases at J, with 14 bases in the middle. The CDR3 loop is CASSRGGSFGNTIYF. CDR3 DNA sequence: TGTGCCAGCAGCAGAGGAGGCAGCTTTGGAAACACCATATATTTT. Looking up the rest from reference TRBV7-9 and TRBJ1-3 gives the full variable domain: DTGVSQNPRHKITKRGQNVTFRCDPISEHNRLYWYRQTLGQGPEFLTYFQNEAQLEKSRLLSDRFSAERPKGSFSTLEIQRTEQGDSAMYLCASSRGGSFGNTIYFGEGSWLTVV.

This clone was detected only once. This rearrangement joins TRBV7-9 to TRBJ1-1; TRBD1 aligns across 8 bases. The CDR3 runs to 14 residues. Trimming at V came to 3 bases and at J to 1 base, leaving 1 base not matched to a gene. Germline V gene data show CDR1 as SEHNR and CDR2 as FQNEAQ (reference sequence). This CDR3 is CASSFGQGNTEAFF. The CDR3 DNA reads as TGTGCCAGCAGCTTCGGACAGGGGAACACTGAAGCTTTCTTT.

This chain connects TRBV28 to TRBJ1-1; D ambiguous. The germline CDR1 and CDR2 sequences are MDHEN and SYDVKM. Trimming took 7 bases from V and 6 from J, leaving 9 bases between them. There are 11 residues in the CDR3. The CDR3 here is CASTLFPEAFF. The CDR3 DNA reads TGTGCCAGCACCCTTTTCCCTGAAGCTTTCTTT.

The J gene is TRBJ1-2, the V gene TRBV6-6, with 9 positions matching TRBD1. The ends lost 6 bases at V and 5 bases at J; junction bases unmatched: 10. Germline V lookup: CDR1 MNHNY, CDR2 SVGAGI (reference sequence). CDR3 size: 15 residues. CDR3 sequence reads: CASRPLRDREYGYTF. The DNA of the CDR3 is TGTGCCAGCAGGCCGCTTCGGGACAGGGAATATGGCTACACCTTC.

This CDR3 reads CASSFDRGASAFF. The CDR3 nucleotides read TGTGCCAGCAGCTTTGACAGGGGGGCATCGGCTTTCTTT. The chain recombines TRBV7-3 with TRBJ1-1; 9 bases fit TRBD1. The CDR3 totals 13 residues. Unmatched junction bases numbered 7, after V lost 3 bases and J lost 11 bases. Per germline, CDR1 SGHTA and CDR2 FQGTGA.

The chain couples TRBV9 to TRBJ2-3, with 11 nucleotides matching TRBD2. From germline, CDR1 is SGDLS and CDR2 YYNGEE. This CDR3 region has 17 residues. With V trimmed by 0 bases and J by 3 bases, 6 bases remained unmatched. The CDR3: CASSVAILAGGTDTQYF. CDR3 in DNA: TGTGCCAGCAGCGTAGCCATCCTAGCGGGGGGTACAGATACGCAGTATTTT.

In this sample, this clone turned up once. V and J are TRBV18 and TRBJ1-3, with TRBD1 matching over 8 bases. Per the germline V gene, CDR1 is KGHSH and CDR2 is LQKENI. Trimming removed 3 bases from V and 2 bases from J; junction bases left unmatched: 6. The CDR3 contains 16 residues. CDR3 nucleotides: TGTGCCAGCTCACCTCAGGGACAGGCGACTGGAAACACCATATATTTT. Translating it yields CASSPQGQATGNTIYF. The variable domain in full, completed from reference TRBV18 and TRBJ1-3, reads NAGVMQNPRHLVRRRGQEARLRCSPMKGHSHVYWYRQLPEEGLKFMVYLQKENIIDESGMPKERFSAEFPKEGPSILRIQQVVRGDSAAYFCASSPQGQATGNTIYFGEGSWLTVV.

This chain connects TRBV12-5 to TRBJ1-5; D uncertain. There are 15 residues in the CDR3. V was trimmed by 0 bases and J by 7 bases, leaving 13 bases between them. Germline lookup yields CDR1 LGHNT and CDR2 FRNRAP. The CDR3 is CASGLVGFGQQPQHF. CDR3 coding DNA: TGTGCTAGTGGTTTGGTCGGTTTTGGGCAGCAGCCCCAGCATTTT.

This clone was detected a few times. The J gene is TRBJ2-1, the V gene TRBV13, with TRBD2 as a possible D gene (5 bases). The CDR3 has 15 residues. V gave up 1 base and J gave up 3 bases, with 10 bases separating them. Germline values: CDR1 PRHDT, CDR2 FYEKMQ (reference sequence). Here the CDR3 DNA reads TGTGCCAGCAGCTTAGTTCCTAGCTTCTACAATGAGCAGTTCTTC. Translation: CASSLVPSFYNEQFF.

The CDR3 DNA reads TGTGCCAGCAGCGGACGACCCGGGAGGGGCTCCTACGAGCAGTACTTC. This translates into CASSGRPGRGSYEQYF. The gene calls are TRBV5-4 and TRBJ2-7, with 8 bases aligning to TRBD2. There are 16 residues in the CDR3. J lost 0 bases, V lost 4 bases, and 9 bases had no gene match. Germline V CDR1 and CDR2: SGHNT, YYREEE (reference sequence).

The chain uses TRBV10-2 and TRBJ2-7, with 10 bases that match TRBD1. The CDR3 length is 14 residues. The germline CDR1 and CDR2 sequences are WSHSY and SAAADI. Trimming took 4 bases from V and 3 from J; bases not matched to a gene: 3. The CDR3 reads CASSVWTGGYEQYF. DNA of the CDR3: TGCGCCAGCAGTGTGTGGACAGGGGGCTACGAGCAGTACTTC.

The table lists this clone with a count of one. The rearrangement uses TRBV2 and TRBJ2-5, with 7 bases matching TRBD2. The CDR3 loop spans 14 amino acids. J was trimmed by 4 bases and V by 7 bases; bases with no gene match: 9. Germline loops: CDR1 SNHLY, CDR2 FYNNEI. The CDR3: CASIWSGVGETQYF. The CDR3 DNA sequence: TGTGCCAGCATCTGGAGCGGGGTGGGAGAGACCCAGTACTTC.

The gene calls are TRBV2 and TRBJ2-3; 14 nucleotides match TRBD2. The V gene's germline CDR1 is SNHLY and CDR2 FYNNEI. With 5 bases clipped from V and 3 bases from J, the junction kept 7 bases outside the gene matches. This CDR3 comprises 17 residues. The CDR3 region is CASSPGTSGSGTDTQYF. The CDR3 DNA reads TGTGCCAGCAGTCCCGGGACTAGCGGGAGTGGTACAGATACGCAGTATTTT.

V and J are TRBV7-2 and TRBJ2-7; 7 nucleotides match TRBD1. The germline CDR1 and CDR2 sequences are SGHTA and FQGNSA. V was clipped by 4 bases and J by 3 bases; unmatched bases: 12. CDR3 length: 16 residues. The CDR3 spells CASSSIRDRAIYEQYF. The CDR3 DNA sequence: TGTGCCAGCAGCTCCATCCGGGACAGAGCCATCTACGAGCAGTACTTC.

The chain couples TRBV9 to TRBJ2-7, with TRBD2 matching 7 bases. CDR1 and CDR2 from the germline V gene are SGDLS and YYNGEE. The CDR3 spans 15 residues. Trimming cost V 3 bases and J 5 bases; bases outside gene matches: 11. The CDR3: CASSGEGGSLHEQYF. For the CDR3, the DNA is TGTGCCAGCAGCGGAGAGGGCGGGAGTCTCCACGAGCAGTACTTC.

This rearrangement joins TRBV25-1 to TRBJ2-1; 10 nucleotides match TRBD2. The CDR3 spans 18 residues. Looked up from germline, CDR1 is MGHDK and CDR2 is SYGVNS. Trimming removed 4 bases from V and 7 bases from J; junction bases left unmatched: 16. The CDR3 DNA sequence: TGTGCCAGCAGTGTCGTAGGAGGGTCTAGCGGGAGTATTAATGAGCAGTTCTTC. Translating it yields CASSVVGGSSGSINEQFF.

The CDR3 nucleotides read TGTGCCAGCGACCGGACAGGGGCAATGTTGTACTTC. Translated, it gives CASDRTGAMLYF. This rearrangement joins TRBV7-9 to TRBJ2-7; the match to TRBD1 covers 9 bases. Germline V lookup: CDR1 SEHNR, CDR2 FQNEAQ (reference sequence). CDR3 length equals 12 residues. With 8 bases clipped from V and 12 bases from J, the junction kept 11 bases outside the gene matches.

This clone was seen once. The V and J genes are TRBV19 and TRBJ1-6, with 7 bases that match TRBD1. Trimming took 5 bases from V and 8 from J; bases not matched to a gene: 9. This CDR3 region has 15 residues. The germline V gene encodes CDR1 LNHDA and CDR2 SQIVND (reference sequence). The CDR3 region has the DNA TGTGCCAGTAGTCCCCTCCGGGACAGCCATTCACCCCTCCACTTT. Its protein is CASSPLRDSHSPLHF.

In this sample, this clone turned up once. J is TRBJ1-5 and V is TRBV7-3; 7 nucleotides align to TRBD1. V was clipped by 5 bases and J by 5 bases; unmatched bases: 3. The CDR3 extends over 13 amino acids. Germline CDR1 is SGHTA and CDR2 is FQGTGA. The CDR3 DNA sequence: TGTGCCAGCAGCCCCGACAGGGATCAGCCCCAGCATTTT. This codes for CASSPDRDQPQHF.

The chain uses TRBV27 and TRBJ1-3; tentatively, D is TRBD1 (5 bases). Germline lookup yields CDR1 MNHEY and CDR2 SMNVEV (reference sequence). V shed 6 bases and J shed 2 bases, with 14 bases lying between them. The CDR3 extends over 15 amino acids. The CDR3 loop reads CASSPTGETGNTIYF. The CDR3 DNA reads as TGTGCCAGCAGCCCTACAGGTGAAACTGGAAACACCATATATTTT.

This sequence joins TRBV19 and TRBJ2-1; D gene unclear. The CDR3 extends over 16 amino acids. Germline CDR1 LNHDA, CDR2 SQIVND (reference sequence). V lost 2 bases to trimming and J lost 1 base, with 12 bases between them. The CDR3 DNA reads TGTGCCAGTAGTATAACCCTAGTTGGTTCCTACAATGAGCAGTTCTTC. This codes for CASSITLVGSYNEQFF.

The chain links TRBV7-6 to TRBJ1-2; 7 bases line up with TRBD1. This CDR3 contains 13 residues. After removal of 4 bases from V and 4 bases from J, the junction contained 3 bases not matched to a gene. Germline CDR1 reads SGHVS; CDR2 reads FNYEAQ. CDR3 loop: CASSSGTAYGYTF. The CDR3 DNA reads TGTGCCAGCAGCTCCGGGACAGCCTATGGCTACACCTTC.

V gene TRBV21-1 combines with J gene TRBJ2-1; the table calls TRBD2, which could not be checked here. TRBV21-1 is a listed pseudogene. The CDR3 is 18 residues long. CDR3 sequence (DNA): TGTGCCAGCAGCAAAGCTAGAAGCGGGAGGTTCCCTCCCAATGAGCAGTTCTTC. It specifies CASSKARSGRFPPNEQFF.